This entry describes one T cell receptor (beta chain). The CDR3 length is 13 residues. Trimming pared 1 base from V and 13 bases from J, leaving 14 bases between. Germline CDR1 SGHTA, CDR2 FQGNSA. This entry is derived from a study of tumor-infiltrating lymphocytes in oesophageal squamous cell carcinoma. TCRdb analysed the PCR reads with MiXCR anew, one entry per CDR3 protein. The sample consists of about 15,000 distinct CDR3 sequences, approximately 51% of them appearing once. The source is a male donor with esophageal squamous cell carcinoma. The gene calls are TRBV7-2 and TRBJ2-1; maybe TRBD2 (5 bases). Sequencing used blood. The CDR3 region has the DNA TGTGCCAGCAGCTTAGGGGAGAGAGAGACCCAGTTCTTC. Protein: CASSLGERETQFF.